This TCR beta chain was documented in a study of blood T cell repertoires in COVID-19. Across the study: Sites in the United States, Italy and Spain provided acute and convalescent COVID-19 samples. In each case, the material was cDNA or gDNA derived from T cells, B-cell-depleted T cells, or PBMCs.

This CDR3 has 16 residues. The germline gives CDR1 MDHEN, CDR2 SYDVKM. Trimming cost V 0 bases and J 0 bases; bases outside gene matches: 2. In the authors' methods: Nucleated cell number was recorded as an estimate derived from reference gene primer amplification. Data came from immunoSEQ multiplex PCR; TCRdb stores just in-frame clones and leaves some out. The V and J calls and clone size were taken over from that table, and D and trimming were inferred from the DNA. The sample has about 340,000 clones; around 83% are singletons. The sample comprised peripheral blood. This TCR derives from a man between 25 and 39 years old with active or convalescent COVID-19. The chain uses TRBV28 and TRBJ2-7; TRBD1 matches 10 bases. The CDR3 region has the DNA TGTGCCAGCAGTTTATGGACAGGGGGCAGCTCCTACGAGCAGTACTTC. This codes for CASSLWTGGSSYEQYF.